The rows below give T cell receptor beta chains drawn from one sample of a study of graft-versus-host responses after intestinal transplantation. Clones were read by immunoSEQ multiplex PCR, and TCRdb kept only the in-frame ones, dropping some. The profile covers approximately 21,000 clones, with about 55% appearing a single time and approximately 0.97% taken by the ten largest. Sequencing used alloreactive CD4+ T cells from a mixed lymphocyte reaction culture, obtained before intestinal transplant. The receptors were sampled from a human patient who received an intestinal transplant. Each CDR3 is given with its conserved first and last residue. D genes are given only for firm matches. Size tells how often a clone was seen (once, few, many) or the class of an expanded clone, and some rows leave it out.

abundance: .
d_gene: .
v_gene: TRBV6-5
j_gene: TRBJ2-2
CDR3aa: CASSYRGPGELFF
CDR3nt: TGTGCCAGCAGTTACCGTGGGCCCGGGGAGCTGTTTTTT

abundance: .
d_gene: TRBD1
v_gene: TRBV7-2
j_gene: TRBJ2-7
CDR3aa: CASSLGTGFYEQYF
CDR3nt: TGTGCCAGCAGCTTAGGGACAGGCTTCTACGAGCAGTACTTC

abundance: .
d_gene: .
v_gene: TRBV10-2
j_gene: TRBJ2-7
CDR3aa: CASSRQDAAYEQYF
CDR3nt: TGCGCCAGCAGCCGACAGGACGCAGCCTACGAGCAGTACTTC

abundance: .
d_gene: .
v_gene: TRBV5-5
j_gene: TRBJ1-2
CDR3aa: CASSFGVNFPYGYTF
CDR3nt: TGTGCCAGCAGCTTCGGTGTAAACTTCCCCTATGGCTACACCTTC

abundance: .
d_gene: .
v_gene: TRBV6-5
j_gene: TRBJ1-3
CDR3aa: CASSYQGLSGNTIYF
CDR3nt: TGTGCCAGCAGTTACCAGGGGTTAAGTGGAAACACCATATATTTT

abundance: .
d_gene: .
v_gene: TRBV18
j_gene: TRBJ2-3
CDR3aa: CASSPVRGAPDTQYF
CDR3nt: TGTGCCAGCTCACCAGTCCGGGGGGCGCCGGATACGCAGTATTTT

abundance: .
d_gene: TRBD1
v_gene: TRBV5-6
j_gene: TRBJ2-7
CDR3aa: CASSLGDRGLSYEQYF
CDR3nt: TGTGCCAGCAGCTTGGGGGACAGGGGGTTGTCCTACGAGCAGTACTTC

abundance: .
d_gene: .
v_gene: TRBV7-9
j_gene: TRBJ2-1
CDR3aa: CASSLEGLSYNEQFF
CDR3nt: TGTGCCAGCAGCTTAGAGGGGCTCTCCTACAATGAGCAGTTCTTC

abundance: .
d_gene: TRBD1
v_gene: TRBV2
j_gene: TRBJ1-1
CDR3aa: CAGGQSLKDTEAFF
CDR3nt: TGTGCCGGGGGACAGTCCTTAAAGGACACTGAAGCTTTCTTT

abundance: .
d_gene: .
v_gene: TRBV29-1
j_gene: TRBJ2-2
CDR3aa: CSVETGGELFF
CDR3nt: TGCAGCGTTGAGACAGGCGGGGAGCTGTTTTTT

abundance: once
d_gene: .
v_gene: TRBV29-1
j_gene: TRBJ2-3
CDR3aa: CSVCANDGTDTQYF
CDR3nt: TGCAGCGTTTGTGCAAACGACGGGACAGATACGCAGTATTTT

abundance: .
d_gene: .
v_gene: TRBV10-1
j_gene: TRBJ2-2
CDR3aa: CASSPGLSGELFF
CDR3nt: TGCGCCAGCAGCCCAGGCCTGAGCGGGGAGCTGTTTTTT

abundance: few
d_gene: .
v_gene: TRBV18
j_gene: TRBJ1-1
CDR3aa: CASSPLLANTEAFF
CDR3nt: TGTGCCAGCTCACCACTACTTGCGAACACTGAAGCTTTCTTT

abundance: .
d_gene: TRBD2
v_gene: TRBV18
j_gene: TRBJ2-7
CDR3aa: CASSYSGNPSYEQYF
CDR3nt: TGTGCCAGCTCATACAGCGGGAACCCCTCCTACGAGCAGTACTTC

abundance: few
d_gene: .
v_gene: TRBV9
j_gene: TRBJ2-2
CDR3aa: CASSVGGNTGELFF
CDR3nt: TGTGCCAGCAGCGTAGGAGGGAACACCGGGGAGCTGTTTTTT

abundance: .
d_gene: TRBD1
v_gene: TRBV18
j_gene: TRBJ2-2
CDR3aa: CASSPGQATTGELFF
CDR3nt: TGTGCCAGCTCCCCGGGACAGGCGACCACCGGGGAGCTGTTTTTT

abundance: .
d_gene: .
v_gene: TRBV10-1
j_gene: TRBJ1-1
CDR3aa: CASSERRAGGTEAFF
CDR3nt: TGCGCCAGCAGTGAGCGGAGGGCCGGGGGCACTGAAGCTTTCTTT

abundance: .
d_gene: TRBD2
v_gene: TRBV5-6
j_gene: TRBJ2-3
CDR3aa: CASSFGRISANTQYF
CDR3nt: TGTGCCAGCAGCTTCGGGAGGATATCGGCAAATACGCAGTATTTT

abundance: .
d_gene: .
v_gene: TRBV6-5
j_gene: TRBJ1-5
CDR3aa: CASSYSWGRDQPQHF
CDR3nt: TGTGCCAGCAGTTACTCCTGGGGCAGAGATCAGCCCCAGCATTTT

abundance: .
d_gene: .
v_gene: TRBV18
j_gene: TRBJ2-1
CDR3aa: CASSSTGNPYNEQFF
CDR3nt: TGTGCCAGCTCATCGACAGGAAATCCCTACAATGAGCAGTTCTTC

abundance: .
d_gene: TRBD1
v_gene: TRBV6-1
j_gene: TRBJ1-4
CDR3aa: CASIGGLNEKLFF
CDR3nt: TGTGCCAGCATAGGGGGCCTTAATGAAAAACTGTTTTTT

abundance: .
d_gene: .
v_gene: TRBV19
j_gene: TRBJ2-7
CDR3aa: CASSGLVGYEQYF
CDR3nt: TGTGCCAGTAGTGGTTTGGTGGGCTACGAGCAGTACTTC

abundance: .
d_gene: TRBD2
v_gene: TRBV2
j_gene: TRBJ2-7
CDR3aa: CASSLAGQYF
CDR3nt: TGTGCCAGCAGTCTAGCGGGGCAGTACTTC

abundance: few
d_gene: .
v_gene: TRBV6-1
j_gene: TRBJ1-1
CDR3aa: CASAPQVYTEAFF
CDR3nt: TGTGCCAGCGCCCCCCAGGTTTACACTGAAGCTTTCTTT

abundance: few
d_gene: .
v_gene: TRBV5-1
j_gene: TRBJ2-2
CDR3aa: CASRGMGALVTGELFF
CDR3nt: TGCGCCAGCAGAGGCATGGGGGCTTTGGTCACCGGGGAGCTGTTTTTT

abundance: .
d_gene: .
v_gene: TRBV20-1
j_gene: TRBJ1-1
CDR3aa: CSARGQDQAFF
CDR3nt: TGCAGTGCTAGAGGACAGGACCAAGCTTTCTTT

abundance: .
d_gene: TRBD1
v_gene: TRBV7-8
j_gene: TRBJ2-7
CDR3aa: CASSFLHPGQGSEQYF
CDR3nt: TGTGCCAGCAGCTTCCTTCATCCGGGACAGGGCTCCGAGCAGTACTTC

abundance: .
d_gene: TRBD1
v_gene: TRBV28
j_gene: TRBJ1-5
CDR3aa: CASTRMGTGINQPQHF
CDR3nt: TGTGCCAGCACCCGGATGGGGACAGGGATAAATCAGCCCCAGCATTTT

abundance: few
d_gene: .
v_gene: TRBV14
j_gene: TRBJ1-2
CDR3aa: CASSQGLYGYTF
CDR3nt: TGTGCCAGCAGCCAAGGGCTCTATGGCTACACCTTC

abundance: .
d_gene: TRBD2
v_gene: TRBV30
j_gene: TRBJ2-1
CDR3aa: CAWSVRQPTSGGNEQFF
CDR3nt: TGTGCCTGGAGTGTGAGGCAGCCCACCTCCGGGGGGAATGAGCAGTTCTTC

abundance: .
d_gene: TRBD2
v_gene: TRBV9
j_gene: TRBJ2-1
CDR3aa: CASSVVASGSIYEQFF
CDR3nt: TGTGCCAGCAGCGTAGTGGCTAGCGGGAGTATATATGAGCAGTTCTTC

abundance: .
d_gene: .
v_gene: TRBV6-1
j_gene: TRBJ2-7
CDR3aa: CASSLEAYEQYF
CDR3nt: TGTGCCAGCAGTCTAGAGGCCTACGAGCAGTACTTC

abundance: .
d_gene: .
v_gene: TRBV29-1
j_gene: TRBJ2-7
CDR3aa: CSVDIGMSQYF
CDR3nt: TGCAGCGTGGACATTGGGATGTCGCAGTACTTC